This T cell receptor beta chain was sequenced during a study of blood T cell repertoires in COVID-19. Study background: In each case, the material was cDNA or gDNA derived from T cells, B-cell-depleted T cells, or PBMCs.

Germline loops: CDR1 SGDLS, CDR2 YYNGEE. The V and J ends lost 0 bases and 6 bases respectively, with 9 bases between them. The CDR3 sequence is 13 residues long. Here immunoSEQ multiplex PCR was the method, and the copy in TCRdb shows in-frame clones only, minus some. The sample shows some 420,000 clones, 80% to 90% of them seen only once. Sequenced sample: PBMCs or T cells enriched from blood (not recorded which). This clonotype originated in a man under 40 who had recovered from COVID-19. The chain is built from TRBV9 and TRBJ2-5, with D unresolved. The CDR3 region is CASSVGGPKTQYF. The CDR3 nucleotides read TGTGCCAGCAGCGTAGGAGGTCCCAAGACCCAGTACTTC. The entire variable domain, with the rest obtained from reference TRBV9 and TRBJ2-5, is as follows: DSGVTQTPKHLITATGQRVTLRCSPRSGDLSVYWYQQSLDQGLQFLIQYYNGEERAKGNILERFSAQQFPDLHSELNLSSLELGDSALYFCASSVGGPKTQYFGPGTRLLVL.